A selection of T cell receptor beta chains follows, all from one sample in a study of T cell changes during pregnancy in multiple sclerosis. Produced via immunoSEQ multiplex PCR; TCRdb's table is partial and in-frame only. The data contain 60,000 or so clones, just under 90% of them singletons. Sequenced material: peripheral blood, taken in the first trimester of pregnancy. Receptor source: a female donor in good health, enrolled as a control in a pregnancy study. Each CDR3 is given with its conserved first and last residue. Fields, in order: V gene, J gene, D gene, clone size, CDR3 DNA, CDR3 protein. A D gene is named only where the DNA matches it firmly. Expanded clones get a size class; other rows say once, few or many, or leave the size out.

>TRBV6-5|TRBJ2-5|NA|NA
TGTGCCACCTCACAGGGAGGGAAAGAGACCCAGTACTTC
CATSQGGKETQYF
>TRBV5-1|TRBJ2-7|NA|NA
TGCGCCAGCAGCTTGTCGTGGGGGCCTACCTACGAGCAGTACTTC
CASSLSWGPTYEQYF
>TRBV7-9|TRBJ1-2|NA|NA
TGTGCCAGCAGCTTATGGAGCCGTACGGACTATGGCTACACCTTC
CASSLWSRTDYGYTF
>TRBV9|TRBJ1-1|TRBD1|NA
TGTGCCAGCAGCGGGACAGGGGCGGACACTGAAGCTTTCTTT
CASSGTGADTEAFF
>TRBV9|TRBJ1-1|TRBD1|NA
TGTGCCAGCAGCGTAGGACAGGGGGCCTCTGAAGCTTTCTTT
CASSVGQGASEAFF
>TRBV2|TRBJ2-5|TRBD2|NA
TGTGCCAGCAGTGAGGGGCTAGCGGGGTGGGAGACCCAGTACTTC
CASSEGLAGWETQYF
>TRBV4-3|TRBJ2-1|TRBD2|NA
TGCGCCAGCAGCCAAGCGGGGGGGGCGTTAAATGAGCAGTTCTTC
CASSQAGGALNEQFF
>TRBV7-2|TRBJ1-4|NA|NA
TGTGCCAGCAGCTTGGGAGCCACTAATGAAAAACTGTTTTTT
CASSLGATNEKLFF
>TRBV19|TRBJ1-1|TRBD1|NA
TGTGCCAGTAGTATCCTTAAGGGGGCATATACTGAAGCTTTCTTT
CASSILKGAYTEAFF
>TRBV19|TRBJ2-1|TRBD2|NA
TGTGCCAGTAGTTCCGGCGGGACTAGTTCCTACAATGAGCAGTTCTTC
CASSSGGTSSYNEQFF
>TRBV2|TRBJ2-7|TRBD1|NA
TGTGCCAGCGGAGGGACAGGGTTACCCCACGAGCAGTACTTC
CASGGTGLPHEQYF
>TRBV27|TRBJ2-7|NA|NA
TGTGCCAGCAGTTTTTCTCGGACGGGGGACGAGCAGTACTTC
CASSFSRTGDEQYF
>TRBV2|TRBJ1-1|TRBD1|NA
TGTGCCAGCAGTGGTAACAGGGGGCGCAGGCAACAGAGGACTGAAGCTTTCTTT
CASSGNRGRRQQRTEAFF
>TRBV6-4|TRBJ1-2|NA|NA
TGTGCCAGCAGACCTAGTGGGGGCGATGGCTACACCTTC
CASRPSGGDGYTF
>TRBV25-1|TRBJ1-1|NA|NA
TGTGCCAGCAGTCTTGAGGGGGGGAGAACTGAAGCTTTCTTT
CASSLEGGRTEAFF
>TRBV9|TRBJ1-2|NA|NA
TGTGCCAGCAGCGCTCCCCGTGAGGGTAGTAACTATGGCTACACCTTC
CASSAPREGSNYGYTF
>TRBV4-3|TRBJ2-7|NA|NA
TGCGCCAGCAGCCAAGATTCCCAGGGTACCTACGAGCAGTACTTC
CASSQDSQGTYEQYF
>TRBV9|TRBJ2-2|NA|NA
TGTGCCAGCAGCAACATTAACACCGGGGAGCTGTTTTTT
CASSNINTGELFF
>TRBV7-6|TRBJ1-1|NA|NA
TGTGCCAGCAGCCAAAAACTGGCAGGCCGAAACACTGAAGCTTTCTTT
CASSQKLAGRNTEAFF
>TRBV7-9|TRBJ2-1|TRBD2|NA
TGTGCCAGCAGCCTAGGTGGGAGCGGGGGGATTTATGAGCAGTTCTTC
CASSLGGSGGIYEQFF
>TRBV18|TRBJ2-5|TRBD2|NA
TGTGCCAGCTCATCGTTAGCGGGGGGCCCAGAGACCCAGTACTTC
CASSSLAGGPETQYF
>TRBV4-3|TRBJ2-7|TRBD2|NA
TGCGCCAGCAGCCAAGAGGCTAGCGGGGGTCCAAAATCCTACGAGCAGTACTTC
CASSQEASGGPKSYEQYF
>TRBV19|TRBJ1-2|TRBD1|NA
TGTGCCAGTAGTATGATTGTTGGGCAGGGGGCTTACACCTTC
CASSMIVGQGAYTF
>TRBV5-6|TRBJ2-1|NA|NA
TGTGCCAGCAGCTTGGCTCCGCAGGGTGCCTACAATGAGCAGTTCTTC
CASSLAPQGAYNEQFF
>TRBV6-1|TRBJ1-4|TRBD1|NA
TGTGCCAGCATTACGGACAGGAGAAATGAAAAACTGTTTTTT
CASITDRRNEKLFF
>TRBV4-1|TRBJ2-2|TRBD2|once
TGCGCCAGCAGCGTGACTAGCGGCACCGGGGAGCTGTTTTTT
CASSVTSGTGELFF
>TRBV7-3|TRBJ1-1|TRBD1|NA
TGTGCCAGCAGCTCCGGACAGGGGCCTTACACTGAAGCTTTCTTT
CASSSGQGPYTEAFF
>TRBV7-9|TRBJ1-1|TRBD1|NA
TGTGCCAGCAGGCGGGACAGGACCGCTGAAGCTTTCTTT
CASRRDRTAEAFF
>TRBV19|TRBJ2-3|TRBD2|NA
TGTGCCAGTAGCCTGTTTGGGAGCGGGGGGCCTAATACGCAGTATTTT
CASSLFGSGGPNTQYF
>TRBV6-6|TRBJ1-4|NA|NA
TGTGCCAGCAGTTACCATACAGGGTATGAAAAACTGTTTTTT
CASSYHTGYEKLFF
>TRBV5-1|TRBJ2-7|NA|NA
TGCGCCAGCAGCTTGGACACCGACTCCTACGAGCAGTACTTC
CASSLDTDSYEQYF
>TRBV6-6|TRBJ1-5|NA|NA
TGTGCCAGCACCAACGGGGGGAATCAGCCCCAGCATTTT
CASTNGGNQPQHF
>TRBV2|TRBJ2-1|TRBD1|NA
TGTGCCAACATGACAGGGGGCTACAATGAGCAGTTCTTC
CANMTGGYNEQFF
>TRBV7-2|TRBJ1-1|TRBD1|NA
TGTGCCAGCAGCATCCCGGGACAGGGGGCCTCTGAAGCTTTCTTT
CASSIPGQGASEAFF
>TRBV7-2|TRBJ2-3|TRBD1|NA
TGTGCCAGCAGTACGACAGGGGTTAGCACAGATACGCAGTATTTT
CASSTTGVSTDTQYF
>TRBV12-5|TRBJ1-5|TRBD1|once
TGTGCTAGTGGTTTGGATCTTCAGGGGGCAGGCAATCAGCCCCAGCATTTT
CASGLDLQGAGNQPQHF
>TRBV7-3|TRBJ2-7|TRBD2|once
TGTGCCAGCAGCCCTCTACGGACTAGCGGGGGATCCTACGAGCAGTACTTC
CASSPLRTSGGSYEQYF
>TRBV5-1|TRBJ2-1|NA|once
TGCGCCAGCAGCCCGGGGGACAGCTCCTACAATGAGCAGTTCTTC
CASSPGDSSYNEQFF
>TRBV4-3|TRBJ2-1|NA|NA
TGCGCCAGCAGCCTGAAACACGACAGGACCTACAATGAGCAGTTCTTC
CASSLKHDRTYNEQFF
>TRBV7-9|TRBJ1-2|NA|NA
TGTGCCAGCAGCCCCGAGACAAGATCGAGAACTGGCTACACCTTC
CASSPETRSRTGYTF
>TRBV6-6|TRBJ1-2|NA|NA
TGTGCCAGCAGTTCTAGGGGTGGCTACACCTTC
CASSSRGGYTF
>TRBV5-1|TRBJ1-4|TRBD1|once
TGCGCCAGCAGACCCGGGACAGGATCCGCGGGCGAAAAACTGTTTTTT
CASRPGTGSAGEKLFF
>TRBV5-1|TRBJ1-6|NA|few
TGCGCCAGCAGCTTGTGGGGCAGGAACGTCAATTCACCCCTCCACTTT
CASSLWGRNVNSPLHF
>TRBV11-2|TRBJ2-7|TRBD1|NA
TGTGCCAGCAGCTTCACTACGACAGGGGGCGGCCGGTACGAGCAGTACTTC
CASSFTTTGGGRYEQYF
>TRBV15|TRBJ1-5|NA|NA
TGTGCCACCAGCAGAGTCCGGGATGGGCCCAATCAGCCCCAGCATTTT
CATSRVRDGPNQPQHF
>TRBV27|TRBJ2-5|TRBD1|NA
TGTGCCAGCACCAGAGGGACAGGGGGTAGAGAGACCCAGTACTTC
CASTRGTGGRETQYF